This T cell receptor (beta chain) was found in a study of blood T cell repertoires in COVID-19. Sequencing was performed with immunoSEQ multiplex PCR; in TCRdb, only in-frame clones are kept and a portion is missing. This sample has about 280,000 clones, with around 90% found just once. The material sequenced was PBMCs or T cells enriched from blood (not recorded which). This TCR derives from a woman in her 30s who had recovered from COVID-19.

In DNA, the CDR3 is TGTGCCAGCAGTTTCGAGGTCGGGCGGGGAAGCACAGATACGCAGTATTTT. Its protein product is CASSFEVGRGSTDTQYF. This rearrangement joins TRBV27 to TRBJ2-3, with a possible D match to TRBD2 (6 bases). The CDR3 is made up of 17 amino acids. Per the germline V gene, CDR1 is MNHEY and CDR2 is SMNVEV (reference sequence). Between the trimmed V and J ends, which lost 3 bases and 0 bases, there was a span of 16 bases.